The rows below give T cell receptor beta chains drawn from one sample of a study of shared clonotypes between healthy human individuals. Sequencing was performed with immunoSEQ multiplex PCR; in TCRdb, only in-frame clones are kept and a portion is missing. This sample has about 2.2 million clones, with around 93% found just once. The sample taken for sequencing was naive CD8+ T cells from PBMCs. Receptors originate from a man younger than 35 in good health. Some clones in this sample may be carry-over from other donors' samples. Each CDR3 is given with its conserved first and last residue. A D gene is named only where the DNA matches it firmly. Rows may omit the clone size; those that give it use once, few, many or a size class.

clone size	V gene	D gene	J gene	CDR3 DNA	CDR3 protein
NA	TRBV9	NA	TRBJ1-1	TGTGCCAGCAGCGTAGTTAGTGGAAACACTGAAGCTTTCTTT	CASSVVSGNTEAFF
NA	TRBV15	NA	TRBJ1-5	TGTGCCACCAGCAGAGTGGTGGCAGGACAGCGACAGCATTTT	CATSRVVAGQRQHF
NA	TRBV10-3	TRBD1	TRBJ2-7	TGTGCCATCAGTGAGGGGACAGGTGGCTCCTACGAGCAGTACTTC	CAISEGTGGSYEQYF
few	TRBV28	NA	TRBJ1-1	TGTGCCAGCAGTTTAGCTAGCCCCTGGGGGACTGAAGCTTTCTTT	CASSLASPWGTEAFF
NA	TRBV27	NA	TRBJ2-2	TGTGCCAGCAGTTTTTCACCGAAAGGGCCAGAAACGAACACCGGGGAGCTGTTTTTT	CASSFSPKGPETNTGELFF
NA	TRBV28	TRBD1	TRBJ2-5	TGTGCCAGCAGTCCTAGGGGACAGTACCAAGAGACCCAGTACTTC	CASSPRGQYQETQYF
NA	TRBV7-9	NA	TRBJ2-5	TGTGCCAGCAGCTTAGTAGCTGGGTACGGAGAGACCCAGTACTTC	CASSLVAGYGETQYF
NA	TRBV10-3	TRBD1	TRBJ1-2	TGTGCCATCAGTGAATGGGCCCGGGACAGGGGGGCCTCGGAAACTTTCTACACCTTC	CAISEWARDRGASETFYTF
NA	TRBV9	NA	TRBJ2-1	TGTGCCAGCAGCGTTAGCGGCTCCTACAATGAGCAGTTCTTC	CASSVSGSYNEQFF
once	TRBV7-9	NA	TRBJ2-1	TGTGCCAGCAGCTTAGGGACTATCTCCTACAATGAGCAGTTCTTC	CASSLGTISYNEQFF
NA	TRBV11-2	NA	TRBJ2-1	TGTGCCAGCAGCTTCGCGGCAGGGACGTACAAAGAGGGATACAATGAGCAGTTCTTC	CASSFAAGTYKEGYNEQFF
NA	TRBV4-2	NA	TRBJ2-7	TGTGCCAGCAGCCAAGATCGACATACGACATCCTACGAGCAGTACTTC	CASSQDRHTTSYEQYF
NA	TRBV19	TRBD1	TRBJ2-7	TGTGCCAGTAGTATCCGGGACAGGACCTACGAGCAGTACTTC	CASSIRDRTYEQYF
NA	TRBV29-1	TRBD2	TRBJ2-7	TGCAGCGTTGACACGCGGGGGGCTTCAGACGAGCAGTACTTC	CSVDTRGASDEQYF
NA	TRBV27	NA	TRBJ1-1	TGTGCCAGCAGTTGGGACAACACGAACACTGAAGCTTTCTTT	CASSWDNTNTEAFF
NA	TRBV6-1	NA	TRBJ2-7	TGTGCGGCAGCCCACAGGATATCCTACGAGCAGTACTTC	CAAAHRISYEQYF
NA	TRBV19	NA	TRBJ1-1	TGTGCCAGTAGTATATCAAGTGGGAAGCTGAACACTGAAGCTTTCTTT	CASSISSGKLNTEAFF
NA	TRBV9	NA	TRBJ1-1	TGTGCCAGCAGCGTAGATCTGGACAGCCTGAACACTGAAGCTTTCTTT	CASSVDLDSLNTEAFF
NA	TRBV6-1	NA	TRBJ1-2	TGTGCCAGCAACCGACAGGATACCAACCGCTATGGCTACACCTTC	CASNRQDTNRYGYTF
NA	TRBV2	TRBD1	TRBJ2-7	TGTGCCGCCGAGGACAGGGATAACGAGCAGTACTTC	CAAEDRDNEQYF
NA	TRBV25-1	NA	TRBJ2-3	TGTGCCAGCAGCGAAGAATGGGGGCGAAACACAGATACGCAGTATTTT	CASSEEWGRNTDTQYF
once	TRBV6-5	NA	TRBJ1-2	TGTGCCAGCAGTTACTCGTTTGGGACCGTAGGGGGCTACACCTTC	CASSYSFGTVGGYTF
NA	TRBV5-1	NA	TRBJ2-2	TGCGCCAGCAGCTTTACAGGGAACACCGGGGAGCTGTTTTTT	CASSFTGNTGELFF
NA	TRBV7-2	NA	TRBJ2-7	TGTGCCAGCAGCTTAGGTCGGTGGGGTCGCACCTACGAGCAGTACTTC	CASSLGRWGRTYEQYF
NA	TRBV28	TRBD2	TRBJ2-7	TGTGCCAGCAACAAACCTTGGGGACTAGCGAGCGAGCAGTACTTC	CASNKPWGLASEQYF
NA	TRBV6-1	NA	TRBJ1-2	TGTGCCAGCAGTGAAGCGGGAGGGGGCTATGGCTACACCTTC	CASSEAGGGYGYTF
NA	TRBV2	TRBD2	TRBJ2-7	TGTGCCAGCAGCCAAGTGGCCGGCGGGACTAGCGGGAGGGGGTACGAGCAGTACTTC	CASSQVAGGTSGRGYEQYF
once	TRBV11-2	NA	TRBJ1-1	TGTGCCAGCAGCCTGGGATTTAACGAAGCTTTCTTT	CASSLGFNEAFF
NA	TRBV11-2	TRBD1	TRBJ2-7	TGTGCCAGCAGCCAGGGGCCTGGGACAGGGGGCTCCTACGAGCAGTACTTC	CASSQGPGTGGSYEQYF
NA	TRBV6-5	NA	TRBJ1-4	TGTGCCACCCTAAGGACATTGAGGTCTGACGAAAAACTGTTTTTT	CATLRTLRSDEKLFF
NA	TRBV27	TRBD2	TRBJ2-1	TGTGCCAGCAGAAAAGGGACTAGCGGGAGAAATCAACCCCTTAACAATGAGCAGTTCTTC	CASRKGTSGRNQPLNNEQFF
NA	TRBV29-1	TRBD2	TRBJ2-3	TGCAGCGACCTAGGACTAGCGGGGGCAAGCACAGATACGCAGTATTTT	CSDLGLAGASTDTQYF
NA	TRBV29-1	TRBD1	TRBJ2-7	TGCAGCGTGGCTCCCCGGGACAGATACGAGCAGTACTTC	CSVAPRDRYEQYF
NA	TRBV4-3	TRBD2	TRBJ2-1	TGCGCCAGCAGCCAAGTTAATAGCGGGAGGCGCCGGGGCAATGAGCAGTTCTTC	CASSQVNSGRRRGNEQFF
NA	TRBV7-8	NA	TRBJ1-1	TGTGCCAGCAGCTTGGCGGCCTTGAACACTGAAGCTTTCTTT	CASSLAALNTEAFF
NA	TRBV27	NA	TRBJ1-1	TGTGCCAGCAGTTTATCGGGGACCTACACTGAAGCTTTCTTT	CASSLSGTYTEAFF
NA	TRBV7-3	NA	TRBJ2-2	TGTGCCAGCAGTTCAGACAGCACCGGGGAGCTGTTTTTT	CASSSDSTGELFF
NA	TRBV7-9	TRBD1	TRBJ1-4	TGTGCCAGCAGTTTCCCGACAGGGGGGGACGGTAATGAAAAACTGTTTTTT	CASSFPTGGDGNEKLFF
NA	TRBV7-9	TRBD1	TRBJ1-3	TGTGCCAGCAGCTTAACCGGGACAGGGTGGGGAAACACCATATATTTT	CASSLTGTGWGNTIYF
NA	TRBV29-1	NA	TRBJ2-1	TGCAGCGTTGAGACTAACGCTTACAATGAGCAGTTCTTC	CSVETNAYNEQFF
NA	TRBV28	NA	TRBJ1-2	TGTGCCAGCAGTTTACCCCTGCCCTACATCGACGCCTATGGCTACACCTTC	CASSLPLPYIDAYGYTF
NA	TRBV27	NA	TRBJ2-1	TGTGCCAGCAGTTTACGCAGGGATGAGCAGTTCTTC	CASSLRRDEQFF
NA	TRBV11-2	TRBD2	TRBJ2-7	TGTGCCAGCGGCGGGGGAGGGCCAGGGCAGTACTTC	CASGGGGPGQYF
NA	TRBV6-1	NA	TRBJ1-5	TGTGCCAGCAGTGAAGTTTTGTCTGGGAGCCAGCCCCAGCATTTT	CASSEVLSGSQPQHF
NA	TRBV29-1	NA	TRBJ2-7	TGCAGCGCTACCGGGACCGATTTACCTTTTCACTCCTACGAGCAGTACTTC	CSATGTDLPFHSYEQYF
NA	TRBV29-1	NA	TRBJ1-2	TGCAGCGTTGGGGACGGCGAAACTTACCTCCATGGCTACACCTTC	CSVGDGETYLHGYTF
NA	TRBV5-1	NA	TRBJ2-7	TGCGCCAGCAGCTTCGCGTCTAGGGACGAGCAGTACTTC	CASSFASRDEQYF
once	TRBV9	NA	TRBJ1-1	TGTGCCAGCAGCTCAGGGGCGGAGAACACTGAAGCTTTCTTT	CASSSGAENTEAFF
NA	TRBV27	TRBD2	TRBJ2-1	TGTGCCAGCAGTCTAAGACTAGCGGGAGCCTTCAATGAGCAGTTCTTC	CASSLRLAGAFNEQFF